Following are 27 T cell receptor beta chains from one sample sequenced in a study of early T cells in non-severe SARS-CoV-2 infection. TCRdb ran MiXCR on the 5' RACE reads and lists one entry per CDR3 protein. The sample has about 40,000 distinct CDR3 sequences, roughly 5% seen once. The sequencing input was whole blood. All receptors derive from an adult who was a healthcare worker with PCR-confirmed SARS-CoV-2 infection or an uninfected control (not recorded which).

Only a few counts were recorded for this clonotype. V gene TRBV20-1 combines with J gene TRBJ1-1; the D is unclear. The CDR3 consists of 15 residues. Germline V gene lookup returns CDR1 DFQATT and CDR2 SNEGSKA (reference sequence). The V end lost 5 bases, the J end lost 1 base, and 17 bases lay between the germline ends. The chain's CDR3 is CSAPSTRRENTEAFF. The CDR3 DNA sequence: TGCAGTGCTCCATCTACCCGACGGGAGAACACTGAAGCTTTCTTT.

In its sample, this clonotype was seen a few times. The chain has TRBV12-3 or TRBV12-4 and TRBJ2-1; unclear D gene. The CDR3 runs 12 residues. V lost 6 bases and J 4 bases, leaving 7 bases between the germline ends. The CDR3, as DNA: TGTGCCAGCAGCCGTGGGTACAATGAGCAGTTCTTC. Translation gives CASSRGYNEQFF.

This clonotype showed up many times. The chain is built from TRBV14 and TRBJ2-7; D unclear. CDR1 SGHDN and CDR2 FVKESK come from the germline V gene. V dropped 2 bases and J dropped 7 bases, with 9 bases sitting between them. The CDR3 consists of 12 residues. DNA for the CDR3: TGTGCCAGCAGCCAATACGGCGGTGAGCAGTACTTC. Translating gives CASSQYGGEQYF.

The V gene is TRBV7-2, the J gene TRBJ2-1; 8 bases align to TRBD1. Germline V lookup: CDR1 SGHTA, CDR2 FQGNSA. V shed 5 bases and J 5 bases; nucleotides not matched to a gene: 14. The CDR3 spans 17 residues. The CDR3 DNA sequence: TGTGCCAGCAGCCCATCACCTTACAGGGGGTTCAACAATGAGCAGTTCTTC. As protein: CASSPSPYRGFNNEQFF. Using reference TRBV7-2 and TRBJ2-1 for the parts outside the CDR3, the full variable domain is GAGVSQSPSNKVTEKGKDVELRCDPISGHTALYWYRQSLGQGLEFLIYFQGNSAPDKSGLPSDRFSAERTGGSVSTLTIQRTQQEDSAVYLCASSPSPYRGFNNEQFFGPGTRLTVL.

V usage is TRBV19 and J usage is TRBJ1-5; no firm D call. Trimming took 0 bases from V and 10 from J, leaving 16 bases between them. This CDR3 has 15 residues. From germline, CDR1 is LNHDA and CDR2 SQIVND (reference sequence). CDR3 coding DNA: TGTGCCAGTAGTATAGAAGGCGGAACCTTTGATCCCCAGCATTTT. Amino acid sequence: CASSIEGGTFDPQHF. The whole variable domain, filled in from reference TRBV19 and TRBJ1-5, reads DGGITQSPKYLFRKEGQNVTLSCEQNLNHDAMYWYRQDPGQGLRLIYYSQIVNDFQKGDIAEGYSVSREKKESFPLTVTSAQKNPTAFYLCASSIEGGTFDPQHFGDGTRLSIL.

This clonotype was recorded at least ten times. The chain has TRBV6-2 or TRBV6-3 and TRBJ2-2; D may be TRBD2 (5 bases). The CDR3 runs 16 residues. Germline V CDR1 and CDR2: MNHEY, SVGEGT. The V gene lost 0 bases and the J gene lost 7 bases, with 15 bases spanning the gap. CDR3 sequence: CASSYSEGPLGGELFF. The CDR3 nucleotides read TGTGCCAGCAGTTACTCAGAGGGTCCCTTGGGCGGGGAGCTGTTTTTT.

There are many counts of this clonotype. In DNA, the CDR3 is TGCAGCGTTATAGCGGGGGGCAACACCGGGGAGCTGTTTTTT. Amino acids: CSVIAGGNTGELFF. The chain has TRBV29-1 and TRBJ2-2; TRBD2 aligns across 10 bases. This CDR3 contains 14 residues. V shed 5 bases, J shed 2 bases, and the junction held 2 bases outside the gene matches. Germline CDR1 and CDR2: SQVTM and ANQGSEA.

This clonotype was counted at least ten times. The CDR3: CSARAQALAFF. In DNA form, the CDR3 reads TGCAGTGCTAGAGCGCAGGCCCTCGCTTTCTTT. J is TRBJ1-1 and V is TRBV20-1; no definite D call. From germline, CDR1 is DFQATT and CDR2 SNEGSKA (reference sequence). Trimming took 1 base from V and 11 from J, leaving 11 bases between them. The CDR3 has 11 amino acids.

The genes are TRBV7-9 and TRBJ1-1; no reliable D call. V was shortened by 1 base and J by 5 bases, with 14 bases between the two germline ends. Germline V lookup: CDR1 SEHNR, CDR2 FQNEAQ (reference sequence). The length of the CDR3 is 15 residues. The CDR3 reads CASSLVYRARTEAFF. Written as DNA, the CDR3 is TGTGCCAGCAGCTTAGTTTATAGGGCGCGGACTGAAGCTTTCTTT.

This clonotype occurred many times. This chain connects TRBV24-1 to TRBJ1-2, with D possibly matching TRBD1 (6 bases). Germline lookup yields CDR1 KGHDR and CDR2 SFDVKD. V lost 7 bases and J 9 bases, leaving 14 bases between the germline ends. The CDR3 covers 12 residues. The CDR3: CATSNREHRYTF. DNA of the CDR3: TGTGCCACCAGCAACAGGGAGCATCGCTACACCTTC.

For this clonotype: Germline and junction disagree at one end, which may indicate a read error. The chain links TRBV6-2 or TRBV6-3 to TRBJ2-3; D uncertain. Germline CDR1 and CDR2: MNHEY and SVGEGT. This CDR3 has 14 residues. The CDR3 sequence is CASSNSDGTDTQYF. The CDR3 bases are TGTGCCAGCAGTAACTCGGACGGCACAGATACGCAGTATTTT.

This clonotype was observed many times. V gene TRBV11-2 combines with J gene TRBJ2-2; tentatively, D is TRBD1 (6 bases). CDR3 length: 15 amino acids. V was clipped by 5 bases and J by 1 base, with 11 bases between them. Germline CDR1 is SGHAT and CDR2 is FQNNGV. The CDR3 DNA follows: TGTGCCAGCAGCCCCGTGACAGGGAACACCGGGGAGCTGTTTTTT. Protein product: CASSPVTGNTGELFF.

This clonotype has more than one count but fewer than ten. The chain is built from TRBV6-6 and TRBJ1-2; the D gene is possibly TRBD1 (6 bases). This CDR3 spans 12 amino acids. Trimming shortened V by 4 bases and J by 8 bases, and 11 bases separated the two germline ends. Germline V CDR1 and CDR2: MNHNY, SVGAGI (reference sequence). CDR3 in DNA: TGTGCCAGCAGTTTACACAGGGACGGCTACACCTTC. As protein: CASSLHRDGYTF.

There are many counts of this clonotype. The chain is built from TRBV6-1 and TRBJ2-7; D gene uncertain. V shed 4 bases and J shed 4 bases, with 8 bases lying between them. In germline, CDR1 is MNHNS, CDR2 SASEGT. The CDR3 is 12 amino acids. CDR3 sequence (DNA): TGTGCCAGCAGTGGTCAACCATACGAGCAGTACTTC. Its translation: CASSGQPYEQYF.

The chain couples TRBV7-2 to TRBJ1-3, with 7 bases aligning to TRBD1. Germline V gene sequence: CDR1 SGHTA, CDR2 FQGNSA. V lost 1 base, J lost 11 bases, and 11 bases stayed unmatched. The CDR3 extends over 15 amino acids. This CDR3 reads CASSLGGSGGTAIYF. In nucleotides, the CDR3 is TGTGCCAGCAGCTTAGGGGGCTCAGGGGGTACCGCCATATATTTT. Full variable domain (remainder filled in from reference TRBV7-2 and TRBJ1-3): GAGVSQSPSNKVTEKGKDVELRCDPISGHTALYWYRQSLGQGLEFLIYFQGNSAPDKSGLPSDRFSAERTGGSVSTLTIQRTQQEDSAVYLCASSLGGSGGTAIYFGEGSWLTVV.

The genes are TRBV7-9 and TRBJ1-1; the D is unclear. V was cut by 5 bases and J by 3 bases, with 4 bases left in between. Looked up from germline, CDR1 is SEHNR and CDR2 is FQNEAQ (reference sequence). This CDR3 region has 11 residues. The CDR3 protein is CASSIDTEAFF. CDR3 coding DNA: TGTGCCAGCAGCATAGACACTGAAGCTTTCTTT.

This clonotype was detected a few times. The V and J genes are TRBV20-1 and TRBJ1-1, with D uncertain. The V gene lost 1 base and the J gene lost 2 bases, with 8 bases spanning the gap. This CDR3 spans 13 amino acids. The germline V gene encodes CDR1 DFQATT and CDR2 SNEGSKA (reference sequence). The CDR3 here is CSARGRVNTEAFF. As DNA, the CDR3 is TGCAGTGCTAGAGGCAGAGTTAACACTGAAGCTTTCTTT.

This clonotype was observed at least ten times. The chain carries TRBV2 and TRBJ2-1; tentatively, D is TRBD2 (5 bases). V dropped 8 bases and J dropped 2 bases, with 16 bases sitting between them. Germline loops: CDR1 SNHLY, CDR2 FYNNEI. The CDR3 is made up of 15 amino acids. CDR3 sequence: CASRSNLGAYNEQFF. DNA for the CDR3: TGTGCCAGCCGCTCCAATCTCGGGGCCTACAATGAGCAGTTCTTC.

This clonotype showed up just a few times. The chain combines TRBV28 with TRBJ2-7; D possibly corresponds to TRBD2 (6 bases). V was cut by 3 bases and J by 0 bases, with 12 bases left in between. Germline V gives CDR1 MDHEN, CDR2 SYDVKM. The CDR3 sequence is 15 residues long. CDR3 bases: TGTGCCAGCAGTTTCATCGGGGGATCCTCCTACGAGCAGTACTTC. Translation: CASSFIGGSSYEQYF.

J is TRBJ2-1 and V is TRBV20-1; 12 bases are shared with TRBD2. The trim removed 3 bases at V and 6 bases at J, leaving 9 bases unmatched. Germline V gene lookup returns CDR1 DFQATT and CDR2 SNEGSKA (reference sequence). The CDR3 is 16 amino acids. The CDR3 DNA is TGCAGTGCTAGTTCCGGGACTAGCGGGTCGGGCAATGAGCAGTTCTTC. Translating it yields CSASSGTSGSGNEQFF.

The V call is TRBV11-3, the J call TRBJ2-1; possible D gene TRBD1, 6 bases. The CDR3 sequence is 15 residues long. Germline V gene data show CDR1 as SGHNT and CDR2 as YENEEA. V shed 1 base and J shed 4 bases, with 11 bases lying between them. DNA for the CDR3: TGTGCCAGCAGCTTAGGTGGACAGATATACAATGAGCAGTTCTTC. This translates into CASSLGGQIYNEQFF.

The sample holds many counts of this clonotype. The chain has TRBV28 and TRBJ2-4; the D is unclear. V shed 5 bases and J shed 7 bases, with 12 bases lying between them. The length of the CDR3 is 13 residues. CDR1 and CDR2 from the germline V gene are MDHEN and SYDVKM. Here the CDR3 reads CASSPPQRNIQYF. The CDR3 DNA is TGTGCCAGCAGTCCGCCACAGAGGAACATTCAGTACTTC.

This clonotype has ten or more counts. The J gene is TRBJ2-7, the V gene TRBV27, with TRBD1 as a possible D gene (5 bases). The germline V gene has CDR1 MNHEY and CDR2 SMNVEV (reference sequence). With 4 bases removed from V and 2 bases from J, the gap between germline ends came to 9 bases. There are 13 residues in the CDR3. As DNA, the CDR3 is TGTGCCAGCAGTTCAACAGGCACCTACGAGCAGTACTTC. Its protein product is CASSSTGTYEQYF.

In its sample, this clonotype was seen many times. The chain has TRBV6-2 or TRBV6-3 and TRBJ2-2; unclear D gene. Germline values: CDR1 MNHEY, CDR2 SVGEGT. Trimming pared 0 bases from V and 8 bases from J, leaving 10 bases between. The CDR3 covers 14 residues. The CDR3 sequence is CASSYSGGIGELFF. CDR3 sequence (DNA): TGTGCCAGCAGTTACTCCGGCGGAATAGGGGAGCTGTTTTTT.

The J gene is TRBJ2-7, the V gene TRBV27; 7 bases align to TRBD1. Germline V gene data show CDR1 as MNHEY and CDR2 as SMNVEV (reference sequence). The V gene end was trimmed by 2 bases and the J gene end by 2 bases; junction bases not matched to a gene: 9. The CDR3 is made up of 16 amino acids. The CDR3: CASSLDGTERAYEQYF. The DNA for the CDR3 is TGTGCCAGCAGTTTAGATGGGACAGAGAGGGCCTACGAGCAGTACTTC.

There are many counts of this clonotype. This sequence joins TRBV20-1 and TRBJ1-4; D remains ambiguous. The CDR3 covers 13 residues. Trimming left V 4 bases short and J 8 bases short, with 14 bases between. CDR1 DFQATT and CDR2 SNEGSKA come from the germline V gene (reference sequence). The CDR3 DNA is TGCAGTGCTATAAGGTATCCCGCGGAAAAACTGTTTTTT. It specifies CSAIRYPAEKLFF.

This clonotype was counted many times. The CDR3 bases are TGCAGTGCCTACCCTCGGGACAGGGGCAACGAGCAGTACTTC. This gives the protein CSAYPRDRGNEQYF. This chain joins TRBV20-1 and TRBJ2-7, with 10 bases aligning to TRBD1. V lost 6 bases and J lost 5; bases outside the gene matches: 10. CDR1 and CDR2 (germline): DFQATT, SNEGSKA (reference sequence). This CDR3 contains 14 residues.